These 2 T cell receptor beta chains were sequenced from one sample in a study of blood T cell repertoires in COVID-19. Here immunoSEQ multiplex PCR was the method, and the copy in TCRdb shows in-frame clones only, minus some. Here the sample spans about 220,000 clones, around 84% being singletons. Sequences were obtained from peripheral blood. These receptors came from a human donor in a cohort sampled during active COVID-19.

V and J are TRBV28 and TRBJ2-1; TRBD2 aligns across 10 bases. V trimming: 3 bases; J trimming: 9 bases; junction bases outside the gene matches: 5. Per germline, CDR1 MDHEN and CDR2 SYDVKM. This CDR3 has 14 residues. CDR3 nucleotides: TGTGCCAGCAGTTTTCTAGCGGGAGCTGGTGAGCAGTTCTTC. It translates to CASSFLAGAGEQFF.

V usage is TRBV5-6 and J usage is TRBJ2-7, with TRBD1 matching over 8 bases. CDR1 and CDR2 (germline): SGHDT, YYEEEE. V lost 3 bases, J lost 6 bases, and 17 bases stayed unmatched. The CDR3 loop spans 17 amino acids. The DNA of the CDR3 is TGTGCCAGCAGCTCGGGACAGGTTGCCCCGCGGGGTGCCGAGCAGTACTTC. Amino acids: CASSSGQVAPRGAEQYF.